The clone carrying this TCR beta chain was observed a few times. Germline loops: CDR1 MNHEY, CDR2 SMNVEV (reference sequence). The ends lost 5 bases at V and 2 bases at J; junction bases unmatched: 6. This CDR3 spans 15 amino acids. The sample belongs to a study of blood T cell repertoires in COVID-19. Study-level background: The United States, Italy and Spain provided the acute and convalescent COVID-19 samples. T cells, B-cell-depleted T cells, or PBMCs provided the cDNA or gDNA that served as material.

Authors' data handling: How many nucleated cells were present was estimated from reference gene primer amplification. Method: immunoSEQ multiplex PCR; TCRdb's copy keeps in-frame clones and lacks some. Clone size and V and J calls were adopted from that table, with D and trimming inferred from the DNA. This table has a few hundred thousand clones, around four fifths appearing once. What was sequenced was peripheral blood. This TCR derives from a man between 60 and 75 years old who had recovered from COVID-19. The J gene is TRBJ1-5, the V gene TRBV27, with 7 bases aligning to TRBD1. The CDR3 is CASSPGGFGNQPQHF. As DNA, the CDR3 is TGTGCCAGCAGTCCAGGGGGGTTTGGCAATCAGCCCCAGCATTTT.